The present T cell receptor beta chain was sequenced within a study of T cell responses to AZD1222 COVID-19 vaccine. Study-wide background: Doses given second, at about 4 or about 12 weeks, were pooled.

The assay was immunoSEQ multiplex PCR, and TCRdb's table has in-frame clones only and misses some. The repertoire holds some 85,000 clones, with about 90% as singletons. Sequencing was performed on peripheral blood, taken on day 0 of AZD1222 vaccination. This receptor was identified in an adult in good health.

CDR3 DNA sequence: TGCGCCGCAGCAGGCACAGGGTTGCGGGAGACCCAGTACTTC. Its protein product is CAAAGTGLRETQYF. This chain links TRBV5-1 with TRBJ2-5; D is possibly TRBD1 (6 bases). The CDR3 is 14 amino acids. Germline CDR1 and CDR2: SGHRS and YFSETQ. The ends were cut back, 10 bases at V and 5 bases at J, with 21 bases in the middle.